This entry lists 12 T cell receptor beta chains sequenced from one sample in a study of shared clonotypes between healthy human individuals. The data were produced by immunoSEQ multiplex PCR, yet TCRdb's version contains in-frame clones alone and is incomplete. The sample lists roughly 700,000 clones, around two thirds occurring once. The sample consisted of memory CD4+ T cells sorted from blood. Subset described: CD45RA-negative fraction. Receptor source: a woman between 25 and 40 years old in good health.

The chain joins TRBV2 to TRBJ1-5; D is possibly TRBD1 (6 bases). The CDR3 spans 14 residues. The V gene lost 2 bases and the J gene lost 4 bases, with 9 bases spanning the gap. The germline CDR1 and CDR2 sequences are SNHLY and FYNNEI. The CDR3 DNA reads TGTGCCAGCAGTGAAATGGGACAAAATCAGCCCCAGCATTTT. Protein sequence: CASSEMGQNQPQHF.

A word on this clone: One junction end does not reproduce the germline sequence, and a read error may be involved. CDR3 protein: CASSDSSDTQYF. CDR3 nucleotide sequence: TGTGCCAGCAGTGACTCATCAGATACGCAGTATTTT. The chain joins TRBV6-5 to TRBJ2-3; D uncertain. The CDR3 contains 12 residues. CDR1 MNHEY and CDR2 SVGAGI come from the germline V gene.

The gene calls are TRBV2 and TRBJ1-2, with a weak D call TRBD1 (5 bases). The CDR3 extends over 13 amino acids. Looked up from germline, CDR1 is SNHLY and CDR2 is FYNNEI. Trimming removed 2 bases at V and 6 bases at J, with 10 bases between. The CDR3 sequence is CASSERGRDGYTF. The CDR3 region has the DNA TGTGCCAGCAGTGAACGGGGGAGGGATGGCTACACCTTC.

The chain links TRBV5-1 to TRBJ2-2, with 8 bases matching TRBD1. The CDR3 has 16 amino acids. V lost 4 bases to trimming and J lost 4 bases; unmatched junction nucleotides: 9. CDR1 SGHRS and CDR2 YFSETQ come from the germline V gene. Written as DNA, the CDR3 is TGCGCCAGCAGCCGAAGGCAGGGGGCGAGCACCGGGGAGCTGTTTTTT. Its protein is CASSRRQGASTGELFF.

The chain couples TRBV10-3 to TRBJ1-3, with D unresolved. CDR3 length: 13 residues. Trimming removed 5 bases at V and 2 bases at J, with 7 bases between. Per the germline V gene, CDR1 is ENHRY and CDR2 is SYGVKD. The CDR3 loop is CAISSPPGNTIYF. The CDR3 DNA sequence: TGTGCCATCAGTTCCCCCCCTGGAAACACCATATATTTT.

The CDR3 protein is CASRLAGGEQYF. The CDR3 DNA reads TGTGCCAGCAGGTTAGCGGGAGGCGAGCAGTACTTC. V is TRBV2 and J is TRBJ2-7; TRBD2 matches at 10 bases. The CDR3 length is 12 residues. Germline CDR1 SNHLY, CDR2 FYNNEI. J gave up 6 bases and V 6 bases, and 2 bases lay outside the gene matches.

V and J are TRBV5-8 and TRBJ2-2; the D gene is possibly TRBD2 (6 bases). This CDR3 has 14 residues. Germline loops: CDR1 SGHTS, CDR2 YDEGEE. With 4 bases removed from V and 5 bases from J, the gap between germline ends came to 12 bases. The DNA for the CDR3 is TGTGCCAGCAGCCGGGACTCCTGGACCGGGGAGCTGTTTTTT. As protein: CASSRDSWTGELFF. Variable domain in full (rest from reference TRBV5-8 and TRBJ2-2): EAGVTQSPTHLIKTRGQQATLRCSPISGHTSVYWYQQALGLGLQFLLWYDEGEERNRGNFPPRFSGRQFPNYSSELNVNALELEDSALYLCASSRDSWTGELFFGEGSRLTVL.

This clone has a single count. The rearrangement links TRBV10-3 to TRBJ2-1; tentatively, D is TRBD1 or TRBD2 (5 bases each). V was cut by 2 bases and J by 1 base, with 12 bases left in between. CDR3 length equals 16 residues. Germline V lookup: CDR1 ENHRY, CDR2 SYGVKD. This CDR3 reads CAISERGSTSYNEQFF. The CDR3 region has the DNA TGTGCCATCAGTGAGCGGGGCAGTACTTCCTACAATGAGCAGTTCTTC.

The chain recombines TRBV11-3 with TRBJ1-3; D gene unclear. The germline V gene encodes CDR1 SGHNT and CDR2 YENEEA. Trimming cost V 2 bases and J 3 bases, with 8 bases left between them. The CDR3 is 14 amino acids. This CDR3 is CASSLNSDGNTIYF. In nucleotides, the CDR3 is TGTGCCAGCAGCTTAAATAGTGATGGAAACACCATATATTTT.

On this clone itself: Other DNA sequences in the sample encode the same CDR3. The chain couples TRBV10-2 to TRBJ2-7, with D perhaps TRBD1 or TRBD2 (5 bases each). The CDR3 has 14 amino acids. Germline assignment: CDR1 WSHSY and CDR2 SAAADI. V was pared by 2 bases and J by 3 bases, with 11 bases between. CDR3 protein: CASSEGGSSYEQYF. As DNA, the CDR3 is TGCGCCAGCAGTGAGGGGGGATCAAGCTACGAGCAGTACTTC.

The chain joins TRBV5-1 to TRBJ2-7, with a possible D match to TRBD2 (6 bases). The CDR3 consists of 16 residues. The V and J ends lost 4 bases and 5 bases respectively, with 22 bases between them. CDR1 SGHRS and CDR2 YFSETQ come from the germline V gene. CDR3 sequence reads: CASSREPAGSNNEQYF. Here the CDR3 DNA reads TGCGCCAGCAGCCGTGAACCAGCGGGCTCCAATAACGAGCAGTACTTC.

The gene calls are TRBV27 and TRBJ2-1, with 8 bases lining up with TRBD1. Looked up from germline, CDR1 is MNHEY and CDR2 is SMNVEV (reference sequence). The CDR3 totals 16 residues. Germline trimming cut 5 bases from V and 7 bases from J; bases unmatched to any gene: 13. The CDR3 region is CASSPYDRGAGNEQFF. CDR3 sequence (DNA): TGTGCCAGCAGTCCGTACGACAGGGGCGCTGGGAATGAGCAGTTCTTC.